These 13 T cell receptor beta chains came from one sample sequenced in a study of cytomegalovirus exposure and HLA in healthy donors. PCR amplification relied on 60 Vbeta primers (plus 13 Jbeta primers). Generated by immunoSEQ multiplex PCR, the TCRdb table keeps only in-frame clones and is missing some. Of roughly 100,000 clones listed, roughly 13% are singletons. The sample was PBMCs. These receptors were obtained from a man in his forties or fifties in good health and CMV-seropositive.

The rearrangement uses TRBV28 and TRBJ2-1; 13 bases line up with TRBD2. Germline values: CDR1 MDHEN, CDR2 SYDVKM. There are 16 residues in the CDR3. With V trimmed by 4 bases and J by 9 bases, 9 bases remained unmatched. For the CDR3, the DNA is TGTGCCAGCAGTTCCCCGGGACTAGCGGGACATGGTGAGCAGTTCTTC. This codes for CASSSPGLAGHGEQFF.

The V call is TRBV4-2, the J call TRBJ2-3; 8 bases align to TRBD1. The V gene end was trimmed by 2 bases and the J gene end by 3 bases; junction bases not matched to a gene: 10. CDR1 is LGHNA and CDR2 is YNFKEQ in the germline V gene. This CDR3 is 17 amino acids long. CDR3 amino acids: CASSQSLTGVGTDTQYF. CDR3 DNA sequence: TGTGCCAGCAGCCAATCGCTGACAGGGGTGGGAACAGATACGCAGTATTTT.

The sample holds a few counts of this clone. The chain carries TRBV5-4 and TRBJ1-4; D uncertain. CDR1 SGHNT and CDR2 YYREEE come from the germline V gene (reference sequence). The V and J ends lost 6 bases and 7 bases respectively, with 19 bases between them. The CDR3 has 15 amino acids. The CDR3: CASTPGNSRGEKLFF. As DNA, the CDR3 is TGTGCCAGCACTCCGGGGAACAGCCGGGGTGAAAAACTGTTTTTT. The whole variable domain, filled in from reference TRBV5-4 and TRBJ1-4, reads ETGVTQSPTHLIKTRGQQVTLRCSSQSGHNTVSWYQQALGQGPQFIFQYYREEENGRGNFPPRFSGLQFPNYSSELNVNALELDDSALYLCASTPGNSRGEKLFFGSGTQLSVL.

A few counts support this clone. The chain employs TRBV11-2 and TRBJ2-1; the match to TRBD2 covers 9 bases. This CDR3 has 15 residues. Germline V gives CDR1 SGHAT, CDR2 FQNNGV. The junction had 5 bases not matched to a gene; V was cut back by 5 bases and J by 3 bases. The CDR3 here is CASSPTSGRYNEQFF. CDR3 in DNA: TGTGCCAGCAGCCCAACTAGCGGGCGCTACAATGAGCAGTTCTTC.

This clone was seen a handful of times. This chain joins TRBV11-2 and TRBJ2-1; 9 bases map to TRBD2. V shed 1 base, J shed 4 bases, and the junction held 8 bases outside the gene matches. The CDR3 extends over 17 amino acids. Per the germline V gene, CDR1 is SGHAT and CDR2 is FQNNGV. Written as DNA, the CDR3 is TGTGCCAGCAGCTTAGGTGGTAGCGGGAGTTCTTACAATGAGCAGTTCTTC. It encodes CASSLGGSGSSYNEQFF.

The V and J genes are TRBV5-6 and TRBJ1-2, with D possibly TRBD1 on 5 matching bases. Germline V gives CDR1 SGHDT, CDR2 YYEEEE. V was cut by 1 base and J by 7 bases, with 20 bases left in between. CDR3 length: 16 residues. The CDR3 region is CASSLFDSAGWGGYTF. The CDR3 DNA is TGTGCCAGCAGCTTGTTTGACAGCGCGGGGTGGGGTGGCTACACCTTC.

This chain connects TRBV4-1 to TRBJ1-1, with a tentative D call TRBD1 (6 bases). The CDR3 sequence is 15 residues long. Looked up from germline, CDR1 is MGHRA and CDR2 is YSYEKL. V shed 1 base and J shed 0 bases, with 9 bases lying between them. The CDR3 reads CASSQARGMNTEAFF. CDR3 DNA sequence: TGCGCCAGCAGCCAAGCCAGGGGCATGAACACTGAAGCTTTCTTT.

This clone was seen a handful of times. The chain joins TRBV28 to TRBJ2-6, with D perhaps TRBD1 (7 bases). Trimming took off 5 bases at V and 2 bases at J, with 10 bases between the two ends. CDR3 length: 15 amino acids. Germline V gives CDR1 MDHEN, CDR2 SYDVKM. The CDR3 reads CASSPGGTGANVLTF. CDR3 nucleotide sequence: TGTGCCAGCAGTCCAGGGGGGACTGGGGCCAACGTCCTGACTTTC.

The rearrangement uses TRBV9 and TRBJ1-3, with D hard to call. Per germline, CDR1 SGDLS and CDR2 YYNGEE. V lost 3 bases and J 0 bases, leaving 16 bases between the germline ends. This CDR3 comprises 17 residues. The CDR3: CASSAGGRSPSGNTIYF. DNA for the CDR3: TGTGCCAGCAGCGCCGGCGGGAGAAGCCCCTCTGGAAACACCATATATTTT.

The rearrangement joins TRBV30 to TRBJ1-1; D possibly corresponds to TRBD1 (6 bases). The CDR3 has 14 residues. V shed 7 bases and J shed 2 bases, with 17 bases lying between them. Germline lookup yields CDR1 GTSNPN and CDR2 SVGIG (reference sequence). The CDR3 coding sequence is TGTGCCTCACCAAGGTTGGACAGTAACACTGAAGCTTTCTTT. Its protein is CASPRLDSNTEAFF. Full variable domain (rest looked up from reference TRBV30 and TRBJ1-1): SQTIHQWPATLVQPVGSPLSLECTVEGTSNPNLYWYRQAAGRGLQLLFYSVGIGQISSEVPQNLSASRPQDRQFILSSKKLLLSDSGFYLCASPRLDSNTEAFFGQGTRLTVV.

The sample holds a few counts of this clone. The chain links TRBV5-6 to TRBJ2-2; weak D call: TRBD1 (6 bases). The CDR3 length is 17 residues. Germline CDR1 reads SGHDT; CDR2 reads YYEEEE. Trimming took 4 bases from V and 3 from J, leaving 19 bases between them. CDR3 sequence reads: CASSRYLTGHDTGELFF. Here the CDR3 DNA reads TGTGCCAGCAGCCGTTACCTGACGGGACACGACACCGGGGAGCTGTTTTTT.

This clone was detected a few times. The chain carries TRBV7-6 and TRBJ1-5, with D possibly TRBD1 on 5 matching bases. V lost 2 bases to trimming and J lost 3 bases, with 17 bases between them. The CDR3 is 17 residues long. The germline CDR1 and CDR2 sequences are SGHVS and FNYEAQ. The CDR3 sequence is CASSLRPREGTNQPQHF. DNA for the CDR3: TGTGCCAGCAGCTTAAGGCCCAGGGAGGGGACCAATCAGCCCCAGCATTTT.

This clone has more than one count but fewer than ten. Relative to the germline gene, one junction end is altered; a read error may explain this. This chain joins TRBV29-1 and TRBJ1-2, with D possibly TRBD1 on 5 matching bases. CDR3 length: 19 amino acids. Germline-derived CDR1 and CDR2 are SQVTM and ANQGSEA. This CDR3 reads CSVLEGLTSPYTYKYGYPF. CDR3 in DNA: TGCAGCGTGCTCGAGGGACTGACTAGCCCCTACACCTACAAGTATGGCTACCCCTTC.